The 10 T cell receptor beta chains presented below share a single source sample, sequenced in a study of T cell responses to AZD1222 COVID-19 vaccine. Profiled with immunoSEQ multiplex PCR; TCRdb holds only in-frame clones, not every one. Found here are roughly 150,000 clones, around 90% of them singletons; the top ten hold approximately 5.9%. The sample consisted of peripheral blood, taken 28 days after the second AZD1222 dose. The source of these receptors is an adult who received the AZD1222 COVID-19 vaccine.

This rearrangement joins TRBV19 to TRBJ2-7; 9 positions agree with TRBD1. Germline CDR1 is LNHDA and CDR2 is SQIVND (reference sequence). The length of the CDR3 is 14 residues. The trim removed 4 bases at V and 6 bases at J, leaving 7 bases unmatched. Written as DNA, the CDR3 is TGTGCCAGTAGTAGCCGGGACAGGGTTCGCGAGCAGTACTTC. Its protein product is CASSSRDRVREQYF.

CDR3 DNA: TGTGCCAGCAGCTTAGTCGGCAGGTCGGGAGCTAACTATGGCTACACCTTC. It encodes CASSLVGRSGANYGYTF. This chain uses TRBV7-2 with TRBJ1-2, with D uncertain. With 1 base removed from V and 0 bases from J, the gap between germline ends came to 15 bases. Germline CDR1 is SGHTA and CDR2 is FQGNSA. The CDR3 sequence is 17 residues long. Using reference TRBV7-2 and TRBJ1-2 for the parts outside the CDR3, the full variable domain is GAGVSQSPSNKVTEKGKDVELRCDPISGHTALYWYRQSLGQGLEFLIYFQGNSAPDKSGLPSDRFSAERTGGSVSTLTIQRTQQEDSAVYLCASSLVGRSGANYGYTFGSGTRLTVV.

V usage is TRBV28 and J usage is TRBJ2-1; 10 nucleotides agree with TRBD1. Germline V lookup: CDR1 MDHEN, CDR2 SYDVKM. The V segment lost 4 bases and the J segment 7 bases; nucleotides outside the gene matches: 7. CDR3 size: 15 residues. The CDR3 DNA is TGTGCCAGCAGTTACCGGGACAGGGGCCGGAATGAGCAGTTCTTC. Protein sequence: CASSYRDRGRNEQFF.

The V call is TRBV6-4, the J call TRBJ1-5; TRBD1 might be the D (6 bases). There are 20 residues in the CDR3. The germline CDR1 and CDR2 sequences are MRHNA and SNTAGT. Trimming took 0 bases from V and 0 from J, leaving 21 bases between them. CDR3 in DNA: TGTGCCAGCAGTGACTCGATTCAGGACAGCCCCGGCTATAGCAATCAGCCCCAGCATTTT. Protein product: CASSDSIQDSPGYSNQPQHF.

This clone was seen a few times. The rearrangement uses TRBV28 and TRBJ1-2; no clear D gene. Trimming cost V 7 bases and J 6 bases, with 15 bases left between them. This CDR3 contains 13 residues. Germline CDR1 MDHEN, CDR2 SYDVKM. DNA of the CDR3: TGTGCCAGCACTCCCGGACCCACCAATGGCTACACCTTC. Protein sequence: CASTPGPTNGYTF.

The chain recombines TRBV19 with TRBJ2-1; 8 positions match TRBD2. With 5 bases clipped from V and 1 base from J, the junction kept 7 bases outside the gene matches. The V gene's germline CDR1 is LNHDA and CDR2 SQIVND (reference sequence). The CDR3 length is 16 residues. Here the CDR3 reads CASSSSGGLSYNEQFF. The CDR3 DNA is TGTGCCAGTAGTTCATCGGGGGGGTTATCCTACAATGAGCAGTTCTTC.

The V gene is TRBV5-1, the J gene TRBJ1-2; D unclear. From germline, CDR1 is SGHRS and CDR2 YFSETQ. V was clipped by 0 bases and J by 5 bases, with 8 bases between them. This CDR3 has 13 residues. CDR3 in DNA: TGCGCCAGCAGCTTGGTTCCCGGGTATGGCTACACCTTC. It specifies CASSLVPGYGYTF.

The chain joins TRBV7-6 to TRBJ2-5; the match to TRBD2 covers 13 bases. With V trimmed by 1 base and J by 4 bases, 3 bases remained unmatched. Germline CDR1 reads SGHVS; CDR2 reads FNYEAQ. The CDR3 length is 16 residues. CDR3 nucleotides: TGTGCCAGCAGCTTAGTAGGACTAGCGGGGGCAGAGACCCAGTACTTC. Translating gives CASSLVGLAGAETQYF. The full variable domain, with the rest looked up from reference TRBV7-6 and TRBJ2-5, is GAGVSQSPRYKVTKRGQDVALRCDPISGHVSLYWYRQALGQGPEFLTYFNYEAQQDKSGLPNDRFSAERPEGSISTLTIQRTEQRDSAMYRCASSLVGLAGAETQYFGPGTRLLVL.

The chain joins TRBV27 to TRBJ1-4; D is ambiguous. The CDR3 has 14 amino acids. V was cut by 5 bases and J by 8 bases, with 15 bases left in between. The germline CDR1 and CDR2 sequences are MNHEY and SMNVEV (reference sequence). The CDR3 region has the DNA TGTGCCAGCAGTCCAATGCTGGGATTGGAAAAACTGTTTTTT. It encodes CASSPMLGLEKLFF.

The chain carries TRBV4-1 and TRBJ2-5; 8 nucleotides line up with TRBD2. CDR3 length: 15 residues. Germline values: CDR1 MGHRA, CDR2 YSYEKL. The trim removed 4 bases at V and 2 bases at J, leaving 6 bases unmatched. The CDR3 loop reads CASSPAGGGQETQYF. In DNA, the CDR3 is TGCGCCAGCAGCCCTGCTGGCGGGGGGCAAGAGACCCAGTACTTC.